Below are 27 T cell receptor beta chains sequenced from a single sample in a study of blood T cell repertoires in COVID-19. Sequencing used immunoSEQ multiplex PCR; TCRdb keeps in-frame clones, though not all of them. The sample lists 250,000 or so clones; about 91% were seen once. The source material was PBMCs or T cells enriched from blood (not recorded which). These receptors were collected from a man in his forties who had been exposed to COVID-19.

The genes are TRBV7-9 and TRBJ2-7; D might be TRBD1 (6 bases). Trimming cost V 5 bases and J 2 bases, with 16 bases left between them. The length of the CDR3 is 15 residues. From germline, CDR1 is SEHNR and CDR2 FQNEAQ (reference sequence). CDR3 sequence reads: CASSPGTILPYEQYF. The CDR3, as DNA: TGTGCCAGCAGCCCCGGGACAATCCTTCCCTACGAGCAGTACTTC.

This rearrangement joins TRBV30 to TRBJ2-5; D gene ambiguous. Deletions cut 2 bases from V and 5 bases from J, with 9 bases between. Per germline, CDR1 GTSNPN and CDR2 SVGIG (reference sequence). This CDR3 region has 12 residues. CDR3 sequence reads: CAWSRSRETQYF. The CDR3 coding sequence is TGTGCCTGGAGTCGTTCCCGGGAGACCCAGTACTTC.

This sequence joins TRBV30 and TRBJ1-6, with D perhaps TRBD1 (6 bases). This CDR3 is built from 14 residues. The germline CDR1 and CDR2 sequences are GTSNPN and SVGIG (reference sequence). The ends were cut back, 2 bases at V and 10 bases at J, with 15 bases in the middle. DNA for the CDR3: TGTGCCTGGAGTATTCTCCAGGGACAATCACCCCTCCACTTT. Translating gives CAWSILQGQSPLHF.

This clone has a handful of counts. V gene TRBV4-3 combines with J gene TRBJ2-7, with TRBD1 identical over 10 bases. V lost 0 bases and J lost 2; bases outside the gene matches: 7. Germline-derived CDR1 and CDR2 are LGHNA and YSLEER. This CDR3 has 17 amino acids. The CDR3 region has the DNA TGCGCCAGCAGCCAAGACCCAGGGACAGGGGTTACCTACGAGCAGTACTTC. Protein: CASSQDPGTGVTYEQYF.

V and J are TRBV27 and TRBJ1-2; 9 bases are shared with TRBD1. The CDR3 has 17 amino acids. Germline CDR1 is MNHEY and CDR2 is SMNVEV (reference sequence). The V and J ends lost 6 bases and 4 bases, in that order; junction bases with no gene match: 15. This chain's CDR3 is CASSLAPGQGGSYGYTF. The CDR3 DNA reads as TGTGCCAGCAGCCTTGCCCCGGGACAGGGTGGAAGCTATGGCTACACCTTC.

The gene calls are TRBV5-6 and TRBJ2-6, with 7 bases fitting TRBD1. Germline lookup yields CDR1 SGHDT and CDR2 YYEEEE. This CDR3 comprises 16 residues. Germline trimming cut 4 bases from V and 4 bases from J; bases unmatched to any gene: 8. The CDR3 sequence: CASSGWDSTGANVLTF. In nucleotides, the CDR3 is TGTGCCAGCAGCGGATGGGACAGTACCGGGGCCAACGTCCTGACTTTC.

J is TRBJ2-1 and V is TRBV19, with D possibly matching TRBD2 (6 bases). Germline V gives CDR1 LNHDA, CDR2 SQIVND (reference sequence). This CDR3 comprises 15 residues. The V and J ends lost 4 bases and 5 bases respectively, with 15 bases between them. The DNA of the CDR3 is TGTGCCAGTAGTAATTTGGGGGGTGGCAACAATGAGCAGTTCTTC. Amino acid sequence: CASSNLGGGNNEQFF.

This clone was counted between two and nine times. J is TRBJ1-2 and V is TRBV18, with 7 nucleotides matching TRBD1. This CDR3 has 15 amino acids. Trimming took 4 bases from V and 6 from J; bases not matched to a gene: 11. Germline CDR1 KGHSH, CDR2 LQKENI. CDR3 sequence reads: CASSRRSGTANGYTF. CDR3 coding DNA: TGTGCCAGCTCACGGAGATCCGGGACAGCAAATGGCTACACCTTC.

The V gene is TRBV28, the J gene TRBJ2-3; 7 bases align to TRBD2. The CDR3 is made up of 17 amino acids. Germline CDR1 reads MDHEN; CDR2 reads SYDVKM. The V segment lost 3 bases and the J segment 5 bases; nucleotides outside the gene matches: 14. The CDR3 sequence is CASSLGEGGLIRDTQYF. In nucleotides, the CDR3 is TGTGCCAGCAGTTTGGGGGAGGGAGGGTTGATTAGAGATACGCAGTATTTT.

This chain links TRBV18 with TRBJ2-2; 9 bases fit TRBD1. With 5 bases clipped from V and 0 bases from J, the junction kept 7 bases outside the gene matches. From germline, CDR1 is KGHSH and CDR2 LQKENI. This CDR3 contains 17 residues. The CDR3 DNA reads as TGTGCCAGCTCAACAGTACAGGGGGCAGCGAACACCGGGGAGCTGTTTTTT. Residues: CASSTVQGAANTGELFF. The variable domain in full, with the rest retrieved from reference TRBV18 and TRBJ2-2, is NAGVMQNPRHLVRRRGQEARLRCSPMKGHSHVYWYRQLPEEGLKFMVYLQKENIIDESGMPKERFSAEFPKEGPSILRIQQVVRGDSAAYFCASSTVQGAANTGELFFGEGSRLTVL.

This chain's CDR3 is CASSGRGEGHSTGELFF. The CDR3 DNA reads as TGTGCCAGCAGCGGACGAGGGGAGGGCCACAGCACCGGGGAGCTGTTTTTT. The chain combines TRBV5-5 with TRBJ2-2; TRBD2 matches 7 bases. The CDR3 runs 17 residues. V trimming: 4 bases; J trimming: 4 bases; junction bases outside the gene matches: 13. CDR1 and CDR2 from the germline V gene are SGHKS and YYEKEE (reference sequence).

This chain connects TRBV27 to TRBJ1-1, with D uncertain. The CDR3 runs 13 residues. Trimming shortened V by 0 bases and J by 3 bases, and 5 bases separated the two germline ends. From germline, CDR1 is MNHEY and CDR2 SMNVEV (reference sequence). CDR3: CASSLSRDTEAFF. The CDR3 DNA is TGTGCCAGCAGTTTATCGAGGGACACTGAAGCTTTCTTT.

The V and J genes are TRBV28 and TRBJ2-5, with TRBD1 matching over 7 bases. The CDR3 loop spans 19 amino acids. The V gene end was trimmed by 6 bases and the J gene end by 0 bases; junction bases not matched to a gene: 19. The germline gives CDR1 MDHEN, CDR2 SYDVKM. The CDR3 nucleotides are TGTGCCAGCAGCACAAACTACCGGGACAGCCCGAATCACCAAGAGACCCAGTACTTC. The encoded protein is CASSTNYRDSPNHQETQYF.

This chain joins TRBV5-4 and TRBJ2-1; D not resolved. The germline V gene encodes CDR1 SGHNT and CDR2 YYREEE (reference sequence). The V gene lost 3 bases and the J gene lost 2 bases, with 12 bases spanning the gap. The CDR3 spans 15 residues. The chain's CDR3 is CASSSAAEPYNEQFF. The CDR3 DNA follows: TGTGCCAGCAGCTCGGCGGCGGAACCCTACAATGAGCAGTTCTTC. Based on the CDR3 plus reference TRBV5-4 and TRBJ2-1, the full variable domain is ETGVTQSPTHLIKTRGQQVTLRCSSQSGHNTVSWYQQALGQGPQFIFQYYREEENGRGNFPPRFSGLQFPNYSSELNVNALELDDSALYLCASSSAAEPYNEQFFGPGTRLTVL.

This sequence joins TRBV19 and TRBJ1-4; TRBD1 matches 7 bases. Trimming took 6 bases from V and 5 from J; bases not matched to a gene: 6. The CDR3 has 14 amino acids. Germline assignment: CDR1 LNHDA and CDR2 SQIVND (reference sequence). The CDR3 loop is CASREGQINEKLFF. In DNA, the CDR3 is TGTGCCAGTAGGGAGGGACAGATAAATGAAAAACTGTTTTTT.

V and J are TRBV2 and TRBJ2-5, with TRBD2 matching over 7 bases. CDR3 length: 16 residues. The germline V gene has CDR1 SNHLY and CDR2 FYNNEI. The V and J ends lost 3 bases and 5 bases, in that order; junction bases with no gene match: 12. Here the CDR3 reads CASSDGSGRVVETQYF. In DNA, the CDR3 is TGTGCCAGCAGTGACGGATCTGGGAGGGTCGTTGAGACCCAGTACTTC.

A single count supports this clone. The V gene is TRBV10-3, the J gene TRBJ1-5, with D possibly TRBD1 on 5 matching bases. CDR1 and CDR2 (germline): ENHRY, SYGVKD. This CDR3 is 13 amino acids long. Trimming stripped 2 bases from V and 4 bases from J, with 6 bases between. The CDR3 DNA reads TGTGCCATCAGTGAGGGACAAAATCAGCCCCAGCATTTT. It encodes CAISEGQNQPQHF.

The chain joins TRBV6-5 to TRBJ2-5; 10 bases are shared with TRBD2. The CDR3 contains 16 residues. Germline V gives CDR1 MNHEY, CDR2 SVGAGI. After removal of 2 bases from V and 5 bases from J, the junction contained 8 bases not matched to a gene. CDR3 amino acids: CASSYAASGSQETQYF. In DNA, the CDR3 is TGTGCCAGCAGTTACGCGGCTAGCGGGAGCCAGGAGACCCAGTACTTC.

The V call is TRBV4-1, the J call TRBJ1-3; the D gene is possibly TRBD1 (5 bases). The V and J ends lost 3 bases and 0 bases respectively, with 15 bases between them. The CDR3 length is 17 residues. Germline CDR1 is MGHRA and CDR2 is YSYEKL. CDR3 DNA sequence: TGCGCCAGCAGCCACGGGCCTATCGACAGCTCTGGAAACACCATATATTTT. Its translation: CASSHGPIDSSGNTIYF.

The J gene is TRBJ1-5, the V gene TRBV2; TRBD1 might be the D (6 bases). The germline gives CDR1 SNHLY, CDR2 FYNNEI. Trimming cost V 4 bases and J 2 bases, with 12 bases left between them. The CDR3 totals 15 residues. CDR3 residues: CASSAPAGGNQPQHF. For the CDR3, the DNA is TGTGCCAGCAGTGCCCCCGCAGGGGGCAATCAGCCCCAGCATTTT.

The chain joins TRBV5-6 to TRBJ1-1; possibly TRBD1 for D (5 bases). The germline V and J ends were trimmed by 7 bases and 0 bases, with 13 bases remaining between them. The CDR3 runs 14 residues. The germline CDR1 and CDR2 sequences are SGHDT and YYEEEE. The CDR3 sequence is CASGGSFMNTEAFF. The CDR3 nucleotides are TGTGCCAGCGGGGGGTCATTTATGAACACTGAAGCTTTCTTT. Full variable domain (remainder filled in from reference TRBV5-6 and TRBJ1-1): DAGVTQSPTHLIKTRGQQVTLRCSPKSGHDTVSWYQQALGQGPQFIFQYYEEEERQRGNFPDRFSGHQFPNYSSELNVNALLLGDSALYLCASGGSFMNTEAFFGQGTRLTVV.

The chain employs TRBV7-9 and TRBJ1-4; no firm D call. Germline loops: CDR1 SEHNR, CDR2 FQNEAQ (reference sequence). The CDR3 loop spans 15 amino acids. Trimming stripped 2 bases from V and 8 bases from J, with 15 bases between. The CDR3 protein is CASSLQAEKSEKLFF. Here the CDR3 DNA reads TGTGCCAGCAGCTTACAGGCCGAGAAATCGGAAAAACTGTTTTTT.

The chain is built from TRBV2 and TRBJ1-1; 8 bases map to TRBD1. The CDR3 sequence is 14 residues long. The germline V gene has CDR1 SNHLY and CDR2 FYNNEI. V trimming: 3 bases; J trimming: 5 bases; junction bases outside the gene matches: 5. The DNA for the CDR3 is TGTGCCAGCAGTGAGCAGGGGGCTGGGACTGAAGCTTTCTTT. Protein product: CASSEQGAGTEAFF.

The J gene is TRBJ2-2, the V gene TRBV7-2, with a tentative D call TRBD2 (6 bases). V was cut by 2 bases and J by 5 bases, with 9 bases left in between. The CDR3 has 14 residues. Germline V gene data show CDR1 as SGHTA and CDR2 as FQGNSA. The CDR3 coding sequence is TGTGCCAGCAGCTTAACCCGGGGGACCGGGGAGCTGTTTTTT. As protein: CASSLTRGTGELFF.

This sequence joins TRBV19 and TRBJ1-2; the D gene is possibly TRBD1 (5 bases). The CDR3 runs 13 residues. Per germline, CDR1 LNHDA and CDR2 SQIVND (reference sequence). The V gene lost 1 base and the J gene lost 8 bases, with 11 bases spanning the gap. DNA of the CDR3: TGTGCCAGTAGTATAGTGGGGGGTAGAGGCTACACCTTC. It codes for CASSIVGGRGYTF.

The V and J genes are TRBV28 and TRBJ1-2; TRBD1 matches at 9 bases. The CDR3 length is 21 residues. Losses at the gene ends were 7 bases for V and 5 bases for J; bases not matched to a gene: 29. Germline-derived CDR1 and CDR2 are MDHEN and SYDVKM. The DNA for the CDR3 is TGTGCCAGCACCCCCTTTCTGGGTGTTGCGGGACAGGGCACCGCTCGGTATGGCTACACCTTC. Translated, it gives CASTPFLGVAGQGTARYGYTF.

The chain is built from TRBV5-1 and TRBJ2-2; possible D gene TRBD1, 8 bases. Germline V gene lookup returns CDR1 SGHRS and CDR2 YFSETQ. V was cut by 4 bases and J by 6 bases, with 25 bases left in between. This CDR3 spans 18 amino acids. CDR3 protein: CASSPRTGWGGSSGELFF. The CDR3 DNA reads TGCGCCAGCAGCCCAAGGACAGGGTGGGGCGGGAGCTCCGGGGAGCTGTTTTTT.